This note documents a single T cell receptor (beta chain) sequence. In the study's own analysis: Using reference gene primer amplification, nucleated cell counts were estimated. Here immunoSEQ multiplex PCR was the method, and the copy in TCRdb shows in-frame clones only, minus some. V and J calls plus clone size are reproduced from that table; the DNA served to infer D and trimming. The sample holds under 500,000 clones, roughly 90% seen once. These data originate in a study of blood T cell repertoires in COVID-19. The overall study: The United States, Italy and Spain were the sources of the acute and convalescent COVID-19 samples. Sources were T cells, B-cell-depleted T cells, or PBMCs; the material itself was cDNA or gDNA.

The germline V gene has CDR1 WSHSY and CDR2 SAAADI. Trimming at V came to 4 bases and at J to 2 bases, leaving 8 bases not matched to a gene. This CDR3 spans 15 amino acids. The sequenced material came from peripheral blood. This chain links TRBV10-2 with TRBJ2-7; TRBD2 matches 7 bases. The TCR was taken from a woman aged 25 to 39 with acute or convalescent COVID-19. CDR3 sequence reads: CASSVSGGRAYEQYF. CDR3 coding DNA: TGCGCCAGCAGTGTTTCGGGGGGTCGGGCCTACGAGCAGTACTTC.